This T cell receptor (beta chain) was sequenced during a study of T-cell memory formation after mild COVID-19. Broader study findings: Contracting CD4+ clones were located mainly in CM and EM, and CD8+ clones in EMRA. Day 15 to 85 contractors were CD4/CD8 balanced; later expanders leaned CD4+. Unconfirmed was the SARS-CoV-2 specificity of second-wave clones that peaked on day 37. Some clones that responded were present in memory (sampled pre-infection), which suggests cross-reactive memory joined.

TCRdb re-analysed the 5' RACE reads in MiXCR, keeping a single row per CDR3 protein. Counted here are over 150,000 distinct CDR3 sequences, 10% to 15% occurring once; the ten biggest clones make up approximately 3.4%. The germline V gene encodes CDR1 SNHLY and CDR2 FYNNEI. The V end was cut by 7 bases, the J end by 3 bases, with 12 bases between. CDR3 size: 14 residues. This clonotype came up a few times. The antigen is not known. Material for sequencing was PBMCs or a T cell subset sorted from them (not recorded which). The V call is TRBV2, the J call TRBJ2-2, with D perhaps matching TRBD1 (5 bases). This clonotype originated in a man between 18 and 29 years old who had mild COVID-19 (a few samples of this study predate the infection). Cell type and time point are not known. CDR3 region: CASTLDTYTGELFF. CDR3 bases: TGTGCCAGCACCCTGGACACCTACACCGGGGAGCTGTTTTTT.